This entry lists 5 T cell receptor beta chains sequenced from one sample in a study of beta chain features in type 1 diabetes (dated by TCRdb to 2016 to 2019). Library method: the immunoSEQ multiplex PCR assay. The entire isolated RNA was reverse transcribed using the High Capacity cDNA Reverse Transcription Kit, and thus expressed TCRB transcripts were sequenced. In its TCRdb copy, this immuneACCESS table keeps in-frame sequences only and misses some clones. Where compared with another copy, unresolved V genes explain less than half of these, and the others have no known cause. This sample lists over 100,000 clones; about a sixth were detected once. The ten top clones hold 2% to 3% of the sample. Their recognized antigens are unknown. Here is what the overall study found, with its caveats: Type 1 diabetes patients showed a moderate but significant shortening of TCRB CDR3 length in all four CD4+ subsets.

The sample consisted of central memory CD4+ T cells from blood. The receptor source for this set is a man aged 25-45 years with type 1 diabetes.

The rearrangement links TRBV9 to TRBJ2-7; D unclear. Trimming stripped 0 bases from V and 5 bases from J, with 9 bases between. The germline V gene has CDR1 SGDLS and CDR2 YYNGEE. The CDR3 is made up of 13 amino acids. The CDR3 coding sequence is TGTGCCAGCAGCGTAGGACACCGGGACGAGCAGTACTTC. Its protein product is CASSVGHRDEQYF.

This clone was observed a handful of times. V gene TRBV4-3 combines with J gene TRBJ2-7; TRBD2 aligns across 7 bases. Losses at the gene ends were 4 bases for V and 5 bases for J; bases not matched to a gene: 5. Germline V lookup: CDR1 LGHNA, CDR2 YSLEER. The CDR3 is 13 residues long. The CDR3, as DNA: TGCGCCAGCAGCCCGGGACTAAACAACGAGCAGTACTTC. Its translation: CASSPGLNNEQYF.

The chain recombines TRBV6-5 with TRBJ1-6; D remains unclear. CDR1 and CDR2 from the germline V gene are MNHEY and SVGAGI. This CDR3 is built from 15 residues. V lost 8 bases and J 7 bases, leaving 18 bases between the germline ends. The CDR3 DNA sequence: TGTGCCAGCCACGAAGGAGCTGGGCTGAATTCACCCCTCCACTTT. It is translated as CASHEGAGLNSPLHF.

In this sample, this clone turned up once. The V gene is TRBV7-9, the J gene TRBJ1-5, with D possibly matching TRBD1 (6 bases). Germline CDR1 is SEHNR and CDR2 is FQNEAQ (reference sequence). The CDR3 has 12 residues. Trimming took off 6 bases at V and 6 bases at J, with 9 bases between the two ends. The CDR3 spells CASSQGTQPQHF. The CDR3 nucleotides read TGTGCCAGCAGTCAGGGGACTCAGCCCCAGCATTTT. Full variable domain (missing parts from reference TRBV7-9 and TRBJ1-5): DTGVSQNPRHKITKRGQNVTFRCDPISEHNRLYWYRQTLGQGPEFLTYFQNEAQLEKSRLLSDRFSAERPKGSFSTLEIQRTEQGDSAMYLCASSQGTQPQHFGDGTRLSIL.

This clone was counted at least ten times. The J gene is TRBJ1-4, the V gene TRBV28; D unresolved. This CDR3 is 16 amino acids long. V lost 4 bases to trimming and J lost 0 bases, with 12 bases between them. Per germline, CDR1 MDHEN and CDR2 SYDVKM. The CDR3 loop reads CASSSILPSTNEKLFF. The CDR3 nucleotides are TGTGCCAGCAGTTCTATCTTGCCTTCAACTAATGAAAAACTGTTTTTT.